This TCR beta chain is drawn from a study of cytomegalovirus exposure and HLA in healthy donors. 13 Jbeta primers and 60 Vbeta primers were used for the PCR. This table comes from immunoSEQ multiplex PCR, and its TCRdb copy is limited to in-frame clones, with some not included. The sample includes over 110,000 clones, 79% seen only once; the top ten take 3% to 4%. The TCR was taken from a female donor in good health and CMV-seronegative. Material for sequencing was PBMCs.

The CDR3 spells CASSLLGGQNTEAFF. In DNA, the CDR3 is TGCGCCAGCAGCTTGTTGGGGGGGCAGAACACTGAAGCTTTCTTT. The chain joins TRBV5-1 to TRBJ1-1; D may be TRBD1 (6 bases). This CDR3 spans 15 amino acids. Between the trimmed V and J ends, which lost 1 base and 1 base, there was a span of 11 bases. Per germline, CDR1 SGHRS and CDR2 YFSETQ.